A selection of T cell receptor beta chains follows, all from one sample in a study of cytomegalovirus exposure and HLA in healthy donors. TCRdb's copy holds only in-frame clones and misses some; the assay was immunoSEQ multiplex PCR. The sample carries 200,000 to 300,000 clones, roughly 78% recorded once. Sequencing was carried out using PBMCs. The source of these receptors is a boy younger than 18 in good health and CMV-seronegative. CDR3s include the opening cysteine and the closing phenylalanine or tryptophan. D genes are given only for firm matches. Not all rows give a size; the values are once, few, many and, for expanded clones, a class.

NA	TRBV28	TRBJ1-2	TRBD1	TGTGCCAGCAATAGGGACAGGGCGAATGGCTACACCTTC	CASNRDRANGYTF
few	TRBV29-1	TRBJ2-5	TRBD2	TGCAGCGTTGAAGCGGGAGAGCGGGGGGTCGGAGAGACCCAGTACTTC	CSVEAGERGVGETQYF
NA	TRBV7-9	TRBJ2-4	NA	TGTGCCAGCAGCACGGGGTTAGCCAAAAACATTCAGTACTTC	CASSTGLAKNIQYF
NA	TRBV11-3	TRBJ2-3	NA	TGTGCCAGCAGTCAAGGTGTTACAGGCTACACAGATACGCAGTATTTT	CASSQGVTGYTDTQYF
NA	TRBV6-1	TRBJ1-4	TRBD1	TGTGCCAGCATCCGGACAGGGGCTAATGAAAAACTGTTTTTT	CASIRTGANEKLFF
NA	TRBV30	TRBJ1-1	NA	TGTGCCTGGAGTGTACGGGGGGGCGGCACTGAAGCTTTCTTT	CAWSVRGGGTEAFF
NA	TRBV10-1	TRBJ1-1	NA	TGCGCCAGCAGTGAACCCGACATGAACACTGAAGCTTTCTTT	CASSEPDMNTEAFF
NA	TRBV30	TRBJ1-1	NA	TGTGCCTGGAGTGCCGGGGGGGAAGCTTTCTTT	CAWSAGGEAFF
NA	TRBV7-9	TRBJ1-6	NA	TGTGCCAGCAGCCATCGTCAGGGGCTAGGGGCCTTTTCACCCCTCCACTTT	CASSHRQGLGAFSPLHF
NA	TRBV4-1	TRBJ2-7	NA	TGCGCCAGCAGCCTCACGGGGGTAGTGAACGAGCAGTACTTC	CASSLTGVVNEQYF
NA	TRBV7-6	TRBJ2-3	TRBD2	TGTGCCAGCAGCGACGCGGGGGGGCAAGCAGATACGCAGTATTTT	CASSDAGGQADTQYF
NA	TRBV4-1	TRBJ1-6	TRBD1	TGCGCCAGCAGCCGACAGGGCTCGTCCTATAATTCACCCCTCCACTTT	CASSRQGSSYNSPLHF
NA	TRBV2	TRBJ2-1	TRBD2	TGTGCCAGCACCTCCGCGAGCGGGGGGGGTAATGAGCAGTTCTTC	CASTSASGGGNEQFF
NA	TRBV30	TRBJ2-7	NA	TGTGCCTGGAGTAGGGACACCCACTCCTACGAGCAGTACTTC	CAWSRDTHSYEQYF
NA	TRBV7-9	TRBJ1-6	NA	TGTGCCAGCAGCTTAACGCAGGGGTCGAATAATTCACCCCTCCACTTT	CASSLTQGSNNSPLHF
NA	TRBV5-1	TRBJ1-1	NA	TGCGCCAGCAGCTTGGAACTGCTGAACACTGAAGCTTTCTTT	CASSLELLNTEAFF
NA	TRBV28	TRBJ2-7	TRBD1	TGTGCCAGCAGTTTACCCGGGACAGTTACCTACGAGCAGTACTTC	CASSLPGTVTYEQYF
NA	TRBV5-6	TRBJ2-1	NA	TGTGCCAGCACCCCGGGGGTTTCCTACAATGAGCAGTTCTTC	CASTPGVSYNEQFF
once	TRBV5-4	TRBJ2-7	NA	TGTGCCAGCAGCTTGGATTTACGTGGGAGCTCCTACGAGCAGTACTTC	CASSLDLRGSSYEQYF
few	TRBV29-1	TRBJ2-7	NA	TGCAGCGTCCAGAGAACCGGCGGCTCCTACGAGCAGTACTTC	CSVQRTGGSYEQYF
NA	TRBV5-1	TRBJ2-7	TRBD2	TGCGCCAGCAGCTTAGGACTAGCGCCCTACGAGCAGTACTTC	CASSLGLAPYEQYF
NA	TRBV9	TRBJ1-3	NA	TGTGCCAGCAGCGTAGAGGGGGGGACCCGCCCCATATATTTT	CASSVEGGTRPIYF
NA	TRBV27	TRBJ2-1	TRBD1	TGTGCCAGCAGTTTTCGTTTCATCCCGGGACAGGGCGCCAATGAGCAGTTCTTC	CASSFRFIPGQGANEQFF
NA	TRBV6-5	TRBJ2-7	TRBD1	TGTGCCACCAGTCGGACAGGACCTACCTACGAGCAGTACTTC	CATSRTGPTYEQYF
NA	TRBV4-1	TRBJ2-5	TRBD2	TGCGCCAGCAGCCACCCAACTAGCGGGGAGACCCAGTACTTC	CASSHPTSGETQYF
NA	TRBV27	TRBJ1-2	NA	TGTGCCAGCAGGCAAGACAGCGCCCTTCTCTATGGCTACACCTTC	CASRQDSALLYGYTF
NA	TRBV5-5	TRBJ2-7	TRBD1	TGTGCCAGCAGCTTGGGGTTTGGAACAGGGGGCGCCTACGAGCAGTACTTC	CASSLGFGTGGAYEQYF
NA	TRBV10-3	TRBJ2-3	NA	TGTGCCATCAGTAAAACGAGGACAGATACGCAGTATTTT	CAISKTRTDTQYF
NA	TRBV7-8	TRBJ1-2	NA	TGTGCCAGCAGCTTATGGAGGCGCGGTACTAACTATGGCTACACCTTC	CASSLWRRGTNYGYTF
NA	TRBV27	TRBJ1-1	NA	TGTGCCAGCTCGACCCGGATTCCAGGGTATGACACTGAAGCTTTCTTT	CASSTRIPGYDTEAFF
few	TRBV30	TRBJ1-1	NA	TGTGCCTGGAACCAAGGGGGCACTGAAGCTTTCTTT	CAWNQGGTEAFF
NA	TRBV7-3	TRBJ2-1	TRBD2	TGTGCCAGCAGCGTAACTAGCGGGGCCTACAATGAGCAGTTCTTC	CASSVTSGAYNEQFF
NA	TRBV18	TRBJ2-7	TRBD1	TGTGCCAGCTCACCGCTGGCCGGGACAGCCTCCTACGAGCAGTACTTC	CASSPLAGTASYEQYF
NA	TRBV10-3	TRBJ1-3	NA	TGTGCCATCAGAGTGACAGAGGCGCGAACTGGAAACACCATATATTTT	CAIRVTEARTGNTIYF
NA	TRBV4-1	TRBJ2-2	TRBD1	TGCGCCAGCAGCCGCGCCTCACCCGGGACAGGGATCCCCGGGGAGCTGTTTTTT	CASSRASPGTGIPGELFF